Sequencing of this T cell receptor (beta chain) was carried out in a study of blood T cell repertoires in COVID-19 (dated by TCRdb to about 2020). With respect to the entire study: The collaborator samples originated in the United States, Italy and Spain and spanned the acute and convalescent phases of COVID-19. The prospective study material was composed of cDNA or gDNA derived from T cells, B-cell-depleted T cells, or PBMCs. HLA class I and class II types, where available, came from metadata supplied by the sample provider rather than from assay-based typing. The dataset comprised deeply sampled blood TCRbeta repertoires from subjects exposed to, actively infected with, or recovered from COVID-19. Samples were obtained from the ongoing ImmuneRACE study (first 160 participants) and from roughly 1,300 subjects provided by 6 global collaborators. A freely available public database, intended as a resource for researchers studying the immune response to SARS-CoV-2, is where the repertoires were released. Sample metadata almost always included a de-identified subject ID, COVID-19 status, age in years and sex.

The germline V gene (reference sequence) supplies CDR1 SEHNR and CDR2 FQNEAQ. V sheds 5 bases and J sheds 11 bases, leaving 16 bases between their ends. Measured from the cysteine to the phenylalanine, the CDR3 is 14 residues long. The kept DNA is CDR3 alone, 42 bases in frame from the first base. The investigation overall reported the following: Clinical and demographic metadata were provided uncurated, with the amount varying by source and participant.

The immunoSEQ Assay, a bias-controlled multiplex PCR, was used to amplify TCRbeta CDR3 regions from genomic DNA. The authors processed their data as follows. The number of nucleated cells in each sample was estimated from the amplification of reference gene primers within the assay. To quantify the absolute abundance of each unique TCRbeta CDR3 rearrangement, sequence reads were collapsed and filtered. For each sample, productive Simpson clonality was calculated as the square root of Simpson's diversity index across productive rearrangements. This is the immuneACCESS table as TCRdb keeps it, with only in-frame sequences that have V and J called. A part of the clones is gone; compared with another copy, unresolved V genes explain less than half, and the rest is unexplained. D and trimming were read from the DNA, whereas the V and J calls and clone size are those reported in that table. Within this sample are 250,000 or so clones, with around 90% of them counted one time only. The ten largest clones take up over 2.5% of the sample.

Enrolling through a virtual design, the prospective study's participants ranged in age from roughly 18 to 95 years and lived across around 25 United States geographic areas. In the prospective study, cohorts were assigned on the basis of participant-reported clinical history obtained from a screening survey and a study questionnaire. Exposed participants had been in contact, within 2 weeks of entering the study, with a person who had a PCR-confirmed or clinician-diagnosed case of COVID-19. In the prospective study, mobile phlebotomists collected whole blood, serum and a nasopharyngeal or oropharyngeal swab from each participant. Over an approximately 2-month period, participants in the prospective study had the option of providing additional blood draws and questionnaires. Blood samples from the prospective study were shipped frozen or at room temperature prior to DNA extraction. Note on this clone: Its recognized antigen is unknown. Base qualities are not at hand, and no much larger clone is one base apart.

The origin of this receptor is a woman in her thirties or forties who had been exposed to COVID-19. The chain joins TRBV7-9 to TRBJ2-6; TRBD1 is perhaps the D gene, given 6 matching bases. Sequenced input: PBMCs or T cells enriched from blood (not recorded which). The DNA reads as follows: TGTGCCAGCAGCGCGACCGGGACAACGGACGTCCTGACTTTC. The encoded protein is CASSATGTTDVLTF. When the CDR3 is completed using the reference TRBV7-9 and TRBJ2-6 genes on either side, the full variable domain is DTGVSQNPRHKITKRGQNVTFRCDPISEHNRLYWYRQTLGQGPEFLTYFQNEAQLEKSRLLSDRFSAERPKGSFSTLEIQRTEQGDSAMYLCASSATGTTDVLTFGAGSRLTVL.